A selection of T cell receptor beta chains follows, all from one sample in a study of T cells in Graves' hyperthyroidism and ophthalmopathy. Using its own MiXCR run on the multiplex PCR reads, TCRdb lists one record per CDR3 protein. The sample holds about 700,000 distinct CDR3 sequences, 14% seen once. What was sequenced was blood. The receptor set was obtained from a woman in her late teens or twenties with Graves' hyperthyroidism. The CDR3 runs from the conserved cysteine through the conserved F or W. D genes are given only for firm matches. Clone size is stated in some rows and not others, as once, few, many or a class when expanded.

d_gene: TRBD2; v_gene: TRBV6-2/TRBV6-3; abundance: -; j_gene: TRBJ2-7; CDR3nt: TGTGCCAGCAGTTACGTAGCGGGAGCCGGAGGCGAGCAGTACTTC; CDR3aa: CASSYVAGAGGEQYF
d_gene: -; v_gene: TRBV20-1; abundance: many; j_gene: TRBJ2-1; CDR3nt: TGCAGTGCTACCAACAATGAGCAGTTCTTC; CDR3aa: CSATNNEQFF
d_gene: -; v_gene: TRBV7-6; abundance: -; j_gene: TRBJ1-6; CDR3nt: TGTGCCAGCAGCCTGAGGCCCGGGGGAAAGGACTCACCCCTCCACTTT; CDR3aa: CASSLRPGGKDSPLHF
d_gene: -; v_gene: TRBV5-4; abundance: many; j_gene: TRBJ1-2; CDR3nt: TGTGCCAGCAGCTTAACAGGCCTTAACTATGGCTACACCTTC; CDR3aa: CASSLTGLNYGYTF
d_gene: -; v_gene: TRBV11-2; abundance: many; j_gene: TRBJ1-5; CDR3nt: TGTGCCAGCAGCATAATCGACAGTCCCAATCAGCCCCAGCATTTT; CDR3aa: CASSIIDSPNQPQHF
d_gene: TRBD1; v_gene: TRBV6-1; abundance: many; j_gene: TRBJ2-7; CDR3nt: TGTGCCAGCAGCTCCTTGACAGGGGGGGTTGAGCAGTACTTC; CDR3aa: CASSSLTGGVEQYF
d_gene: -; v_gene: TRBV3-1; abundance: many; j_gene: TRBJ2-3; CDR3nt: TGTGCCAGCAGCCAAGTCTCTCTCGCGCCTCTCCATGGTACGCAGTATTTT; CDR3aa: CASSQVSLAPLHGTQYF
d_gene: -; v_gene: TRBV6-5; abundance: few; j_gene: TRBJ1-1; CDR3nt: TGTGCCAGCAGTTACTCTCCCACCCTTGACACTGAAGCTTTCTTT; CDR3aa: CASSYSPTLDTEAFF
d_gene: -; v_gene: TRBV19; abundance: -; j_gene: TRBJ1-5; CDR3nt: TGTGCCAGTACTACTTTGGGTTATAGCAATCAGCCCCAGCATTTT; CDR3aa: CASTTLGYSNQPQHF
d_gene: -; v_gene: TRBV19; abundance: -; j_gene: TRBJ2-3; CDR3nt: TGTGCCAGTCGTCAGGGGCTAAACACAGATACGCAGTATTTT; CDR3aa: CASRQGLNTDTQYF
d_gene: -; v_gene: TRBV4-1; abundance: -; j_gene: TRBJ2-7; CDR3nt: TGCGCCAGCAGCCCTCGGGGGAAATACGAGCAGTACTTC; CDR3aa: CASSPRGKYEQYF
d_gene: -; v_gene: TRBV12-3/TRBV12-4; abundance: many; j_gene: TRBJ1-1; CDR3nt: TGTGCCAGCAGTGGGGGACCGCTGAACACTGAAGCTTTCTTT; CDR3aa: CASSGGPLNTEAFF
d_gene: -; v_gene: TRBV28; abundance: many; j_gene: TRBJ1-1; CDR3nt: TGTGCCAGCACCCCCCCTTCGGGAGTCAACACTGAAGCTTTCTTT; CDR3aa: CASTPPSGVNTEAFF
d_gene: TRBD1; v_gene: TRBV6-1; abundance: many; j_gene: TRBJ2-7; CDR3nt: TGTGCCAGCAGTTTACAGGGGGCGGTATACGAGCAGTACTTC; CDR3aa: CASSLQGAVYEQYF
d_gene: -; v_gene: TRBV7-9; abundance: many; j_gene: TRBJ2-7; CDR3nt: TGTGCCAGCAGCTCAGCGTGGGCAGGGGACCCCTACGAGCAGTACTTC; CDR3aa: CASSSAWAGDPYEQYF
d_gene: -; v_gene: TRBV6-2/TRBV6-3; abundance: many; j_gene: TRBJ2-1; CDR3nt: TGTGCCAGCAGTTACCCGGGTCGGGCCTACAATGAGCAGTTCTTC; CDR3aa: CASSYPGRAYNEQFF
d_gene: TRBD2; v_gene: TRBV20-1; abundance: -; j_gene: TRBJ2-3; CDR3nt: TGCAGTGCTAGGCGGCGGGAGGGCCAAGATACGCAGTATTTT; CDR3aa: CSARRREGQDTQYF
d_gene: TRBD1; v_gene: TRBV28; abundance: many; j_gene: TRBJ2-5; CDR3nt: TGTGCCAGTAAACAGGGGGCGCAAGGGGAGACCCAGTACTTC; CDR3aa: CASKQGAQGETQYF
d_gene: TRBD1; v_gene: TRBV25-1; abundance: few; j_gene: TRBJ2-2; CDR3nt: TGTGCCAGCAGTGAAGAGGGACAGGGGGCTGCCGGGGAGCTGTTTTTT; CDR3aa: CASSEEGQGAAGELFF
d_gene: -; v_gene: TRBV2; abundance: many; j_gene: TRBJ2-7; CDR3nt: TGTGCCAGCAGAGATAAATACCTCTCCTACGAGCAGTACTTC; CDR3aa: CASRDKYLSYEQYF
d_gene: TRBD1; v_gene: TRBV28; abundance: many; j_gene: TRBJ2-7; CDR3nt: TGTGCCAGCAGTGCAGGACAGGGGGTCTACGAGCAGTACTTC; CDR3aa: CASSAGQGVYEQYF
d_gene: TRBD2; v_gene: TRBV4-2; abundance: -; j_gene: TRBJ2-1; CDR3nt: TGTGCCAGCAGCCAAGAGAGGACTAGCGGTTACAATGAGCAGTTCTTC; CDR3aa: CASSQERTSGYNEQFF
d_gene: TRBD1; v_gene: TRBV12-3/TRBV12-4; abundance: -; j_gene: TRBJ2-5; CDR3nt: TGTGCCAGCAGTTTCCCTGGCAGGGGGAAAGAGACCCAGTACTTC; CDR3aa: CASSFPGRGKETQYF
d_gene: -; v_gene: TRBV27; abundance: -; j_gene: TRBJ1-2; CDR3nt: TGTGCCAGCAGTTTCGGGACGGCCCCCGCTGGCTACACCTTC; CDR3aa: CASSFGTAPAGYTF
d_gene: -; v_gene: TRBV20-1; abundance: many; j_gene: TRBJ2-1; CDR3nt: TGCAGTGCTAGAGATAGGGCCAGGTCGTCCTACAATGAGCAGTTCTTC; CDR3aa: CSARDRARSSYNEQFF
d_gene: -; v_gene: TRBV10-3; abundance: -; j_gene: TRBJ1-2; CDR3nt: TGTGCCATCAGTGAGTCGCAGTTTCCCATCTCCTATGGCTACACCTTC; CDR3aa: CAISESQFPISYGYTF
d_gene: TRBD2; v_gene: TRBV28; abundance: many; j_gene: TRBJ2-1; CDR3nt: TGTGCCAGCAGTTTATTACTAGCGGGAGGGAAAGTTGACAATGAGCAGTTCTTC; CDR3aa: CASSLLLAGGKVDNEQFF
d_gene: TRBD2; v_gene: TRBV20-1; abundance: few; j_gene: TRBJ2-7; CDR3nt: TGCAGTGCTAGAGATCCCGGGACTAGCGGCGAGCAGTACTTC; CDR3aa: CSARDPGTSGEQYF
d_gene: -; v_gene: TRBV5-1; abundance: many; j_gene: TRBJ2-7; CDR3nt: TGCGCCAGCAGCTTGGGTCCTCCCTCGGACTTCGACGAGCAGTACTTC; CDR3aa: CASSLGPPSDFDEQYF
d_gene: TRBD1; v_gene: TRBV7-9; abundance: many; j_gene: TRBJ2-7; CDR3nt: TGTGCCAGCAGGCAAATATCGGGACAGGGTTTTGGTGAGCAGTACTTC; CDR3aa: CASRQISGQGFGEQYF
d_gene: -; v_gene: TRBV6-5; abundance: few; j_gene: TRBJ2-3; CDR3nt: TGTGCCAGCAGTTACTCGGACCGGAGCACAGATACGCAGTATTTT; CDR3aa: CASSYSDRSTDTQYF
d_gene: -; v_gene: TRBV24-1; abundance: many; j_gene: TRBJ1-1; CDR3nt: TGTGCCACCGGTTCCGAAGGTGGCACTGAAGCTTTCTTT; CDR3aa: CATGSEGGTEAFF
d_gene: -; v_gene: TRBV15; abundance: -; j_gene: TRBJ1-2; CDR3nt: TGTGCCACCAGCGGGGGATCATCCCCCTATGGCTACACCTTC; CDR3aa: CATSGGSSPYGYTF
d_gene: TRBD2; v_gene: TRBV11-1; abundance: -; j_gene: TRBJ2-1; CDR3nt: TGTGCCAGCAGCTTACCCGGGAGGAATGAGCAGTTCTTC; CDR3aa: CASSLPGRNEQFF
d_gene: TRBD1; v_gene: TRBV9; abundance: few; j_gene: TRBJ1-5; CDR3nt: TGTGCCAGCAGCCCGGGACAGAATAATCAGCCCCAGCATTTT; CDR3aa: CASSPGQNNQPQHF
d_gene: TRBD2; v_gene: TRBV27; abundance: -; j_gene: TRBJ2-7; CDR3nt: TGTGCCAGCAGTCTCCTGGGGAGCGGGAGAAACGAGCAGTACTTC; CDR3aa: CASSLLGSGRNEQYF
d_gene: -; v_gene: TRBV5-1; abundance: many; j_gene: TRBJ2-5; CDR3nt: TGCGCCAGCAGCTTGTTCGCAGGGCCGGGAGAGACCCAGTACTTC; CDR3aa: CASSLFAGPGETQYF
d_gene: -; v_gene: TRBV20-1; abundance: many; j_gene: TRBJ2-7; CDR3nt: TGCAGTGCCCACCTTAGCGGAAATCCGGCCTACGAGCAGTACTTC; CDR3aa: CSAHLSGNPAYEQYF
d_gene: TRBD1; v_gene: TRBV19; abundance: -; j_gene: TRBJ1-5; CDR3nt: TGTGCCAGTGCGATGCCAACAGGGGGAAGCAATCAGCCCCAGCATTTT; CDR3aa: CASAMPTGGSNQPQHF
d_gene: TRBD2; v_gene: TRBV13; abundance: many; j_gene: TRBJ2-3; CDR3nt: TGTGCCAGCAGCTCCTCCCCCCTGACTAGCGGGAGGGCCCCGCAGTATTTT; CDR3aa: CASSSSPLTSGRAPQYF
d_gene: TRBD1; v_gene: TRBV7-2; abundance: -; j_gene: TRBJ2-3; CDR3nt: TGTGCCAGCAGCCCCGGACAGGTCGGGGATACGCAGTATTTT; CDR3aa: CASSPGQVGDTQYF
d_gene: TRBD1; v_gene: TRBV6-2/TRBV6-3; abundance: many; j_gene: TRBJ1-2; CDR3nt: TGTGCCAGCAGTCTTGACAGGGTGACGAACTATGGCTACACCTTC; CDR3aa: CASSLDRVTNYGYTF
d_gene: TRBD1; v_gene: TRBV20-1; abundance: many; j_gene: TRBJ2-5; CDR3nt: TGCAGTGCTGGGACAGGGAAGGTCACCCCCAGGGAGACCCAGTACTTC; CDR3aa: CSAGTGKVTPRETQYF
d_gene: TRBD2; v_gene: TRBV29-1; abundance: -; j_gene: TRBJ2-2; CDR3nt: TGCAGCGTTGGACTAGCGGGAGAGGTCGGGGAGCTGTTTTTT; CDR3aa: CSVGLAGEVGELFF
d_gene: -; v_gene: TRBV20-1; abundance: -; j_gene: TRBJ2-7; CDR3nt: TGCAGTGCTAGAGATCGTCCGTCTCCCTACGAGCAGTACTTC; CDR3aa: CSARDRPSPYEQYF
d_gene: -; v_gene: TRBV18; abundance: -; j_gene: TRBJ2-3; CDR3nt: TGTGCCAGCTCACCAGTGGGTGCAGATACGCAGTATTTT; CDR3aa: CASSPVGADTQYF
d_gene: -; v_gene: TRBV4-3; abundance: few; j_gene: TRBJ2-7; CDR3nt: TGCGCCAGCAGCCAAGAGGGACATAAGCAGTACTTC; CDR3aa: CASSQEGHKQYF
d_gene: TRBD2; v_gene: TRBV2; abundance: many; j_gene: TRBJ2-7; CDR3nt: TGTGCCAGCAGGAGTGGTAGCGGGAGCCCAGCCCGCGAGCAGTACTTC; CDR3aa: CASRSGSGSPAREQYF
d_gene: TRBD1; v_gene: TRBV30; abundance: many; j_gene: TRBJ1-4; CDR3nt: TGTGCCTGCAACAGGGGGCGTGAAAAACTGTTTTTT; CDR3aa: CACNRGREKLFF
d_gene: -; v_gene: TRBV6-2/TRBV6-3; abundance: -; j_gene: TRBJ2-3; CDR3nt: TGTGCCAGCAGTCTCCTTGGCGGAGATACGCAGTATTTT; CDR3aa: CASSLLGGDTQYF
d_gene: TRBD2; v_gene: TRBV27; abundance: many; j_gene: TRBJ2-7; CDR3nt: TGTGCCAGCAGAGTAGCGGGAATAACCACTGCCGCCGAGCAGTACTTC; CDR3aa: CASRVAGITTAAEQYF
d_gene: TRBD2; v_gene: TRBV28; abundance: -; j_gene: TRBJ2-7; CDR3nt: TGTGCCAGCAGTACCCCGGGGGGCTACGAGCAGTACTTC; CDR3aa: CASSTPGGYEQYF
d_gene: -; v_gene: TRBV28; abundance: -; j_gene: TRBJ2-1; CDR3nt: TGTGCCAGCAGTCCCCCGACTGGAGGGTCCAATGAGCAGTTCTTC; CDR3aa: CASSPPTGGSNEQFF
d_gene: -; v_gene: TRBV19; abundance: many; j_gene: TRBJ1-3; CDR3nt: TGTGCCAGTAGTATAGTCCCCCGGAGCACTGGAAACACCATATATTTT; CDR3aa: CASSIVPRSTGNTIYF
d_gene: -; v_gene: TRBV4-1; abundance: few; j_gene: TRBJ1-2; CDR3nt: TGCGCCAGCAGCCAGTATGAGGACGTTCGCTATGGCTACACCTTC; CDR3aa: CASSQYEDVRYGYTF
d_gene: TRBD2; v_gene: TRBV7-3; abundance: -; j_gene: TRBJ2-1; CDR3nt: TGTGCCAGCAGCGTGATAGCGGGAGGCCACAATGAGCAGTTCTTC; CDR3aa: CASSVIAGGHNEQFF
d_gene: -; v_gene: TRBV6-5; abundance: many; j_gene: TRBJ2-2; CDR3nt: TGTGCCAGCAGTTACTTGGGGGCTGGCGACGGGGAGCTGTTTTTT; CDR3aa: CASSYLGAGDGELFF
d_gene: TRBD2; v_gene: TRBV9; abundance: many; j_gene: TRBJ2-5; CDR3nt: TGTGCCAGCAGCATGGGACTAGCCCATACTGGGACCCAGTACTTC; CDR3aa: CASSMGLAHTGTQYF
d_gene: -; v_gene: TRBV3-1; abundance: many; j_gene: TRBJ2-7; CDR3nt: TGTGCCAGCAGCCTGACGACAGCCGAGCAGTACTTC; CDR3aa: CASSLTTAEQYF